This T cell receptor (beta chain) was profiled in a study of identifying expanded T cells in peripheral blood. Details on this clone: Its matching antigen is unknown.

Study findings and constraints: Technical replicates showed about 1.1 changed clones; approximately two weeks about 16.4; four weeks 19. Clone count variance between approximately two-week samples rose with total template count.

The protocol was immunoSEQ multiplex PCR, while the TCRdb copy is restricted to in-frame clones and leaves out a portion. This table holds some 100,000 clones, less than 90% found once. No infections or other immune events were documented during collection. The V and J ends lost 4 bases and 4 bases, in that order; junction bases with no gene match: 1. CDR3 size: 13 residues. Germline values: CDR1 SQVTM, CDR2 ANQGSEA. The sequencing input was blood. The origin of this receptor is a person aged 18-70 years in good health. The gene calls are TRBV29-1 and TRBJ2-1; TRBD2 matches 10 bases. This CDR3 is CSVAAGGYNEQFF. As DNA, the CDR3 is TGCAGCGTTGCAGCGGGAGGGTACAATGAGCAGTTCTTC.